A selection of T cell receptor beta chains follows, all from one sample in a study of monozygotic twins with inflammatory bowel disease. TCRdb derives one entry per CDR3 protein from the 5' RACE reads, leaving out DNA. This table holds under 150,000 distinct CDR3 sequences. The sequencing sample was made of blood. All receptors derive from a human donor with ulcerative colitis or Crohn's disease, or a healthy co-twin of an affected twin (not recorded which). The CDR3 runs from the conserved cysteine through the conserved F or W. Fields, in order: V gene, J gene, CDR3 protein.

TRBV18	TRBJ2-1	CASSWADLYNEQFF
TRBV20-1	TRBJ1-6	CSAKATGAGDSPLHF
TRBV2	TRBJ1-5	CASSEQGRTSQPQHF
TRBV3-1	TRBJ2-4	CASSQNSKNIQYF
TRBV5-4	TRBJ1-2	CASSLEATGEGYTF
TRBV7-2	TRBJ1-1	CASSFNRDTVNTEAFF
TRBV27	TRBJ2-3	CASSRDSGGGADTQYF
TRBV4-2	TRBJ1-1	CASSQEGPFNTEAFF
TRBV5-6	TRBJ2-7	CASSLDLGQILYEQYF
TRBV7-9	TRBJ1-2	CASSVGTVYGYTF
TRBV29-1	TRBJ1-1	CSARTGVNTEAFF
TRBV29-1	TRBJ2-4	CSAQMGGAKNIQYF
TRBV6-2/TRBV6-3	TRBJ2-2	CASTSLQGGAGELFF
TRBV5-1	TRBJ2-7	CASTPGRGSSYEQYF
TRBV20-1	TRBJ2-5	CSARDSSGGGLLQETQYF
TRBV11-2	TRBJ2-1	CASSMGRTAIYNEQFF
TRBV28	TRBJ1-6	CASRGGQTNSPLHF